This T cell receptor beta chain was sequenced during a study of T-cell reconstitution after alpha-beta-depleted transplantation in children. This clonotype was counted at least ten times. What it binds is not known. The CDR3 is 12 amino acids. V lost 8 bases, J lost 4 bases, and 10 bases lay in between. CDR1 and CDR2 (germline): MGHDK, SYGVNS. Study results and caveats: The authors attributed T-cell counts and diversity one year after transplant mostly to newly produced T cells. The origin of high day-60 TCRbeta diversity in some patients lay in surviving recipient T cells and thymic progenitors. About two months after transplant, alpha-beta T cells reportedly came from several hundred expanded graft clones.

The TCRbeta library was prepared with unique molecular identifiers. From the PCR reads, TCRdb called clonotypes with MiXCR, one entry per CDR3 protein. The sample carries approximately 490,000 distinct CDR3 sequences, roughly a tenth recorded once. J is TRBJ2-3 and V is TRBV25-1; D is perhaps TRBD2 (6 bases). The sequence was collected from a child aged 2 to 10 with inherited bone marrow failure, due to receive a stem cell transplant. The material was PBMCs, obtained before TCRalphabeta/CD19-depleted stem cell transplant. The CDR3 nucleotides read TGTGCCAGCGGGAGGTTCGCAGATACGCAGTATTTT. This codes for CASGRFADTQYF. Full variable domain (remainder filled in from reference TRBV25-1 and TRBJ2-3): EADIYQTPRYLVIGTGKKITLECSQTMGHDKMYWYQQDPGMELHLIHYSYGVNSTEKGDLSSESTVSRIRTEHFPLTLESARPSHTSQYLCASGRFADTQYFGPGTRLTVL.